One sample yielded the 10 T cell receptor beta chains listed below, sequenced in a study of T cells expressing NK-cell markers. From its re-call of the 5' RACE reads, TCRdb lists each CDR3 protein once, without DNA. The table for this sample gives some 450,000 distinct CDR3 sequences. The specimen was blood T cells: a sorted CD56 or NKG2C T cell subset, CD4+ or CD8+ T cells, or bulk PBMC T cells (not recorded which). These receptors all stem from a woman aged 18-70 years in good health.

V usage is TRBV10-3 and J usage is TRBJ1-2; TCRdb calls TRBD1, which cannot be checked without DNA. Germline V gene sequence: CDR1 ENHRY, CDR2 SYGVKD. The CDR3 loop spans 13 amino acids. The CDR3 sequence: CAISGDRGGGYTF.

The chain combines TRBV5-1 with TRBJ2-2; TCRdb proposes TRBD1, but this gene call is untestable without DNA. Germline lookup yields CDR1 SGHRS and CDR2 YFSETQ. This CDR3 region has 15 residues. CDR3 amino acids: CASSFRDSNTGELFF.

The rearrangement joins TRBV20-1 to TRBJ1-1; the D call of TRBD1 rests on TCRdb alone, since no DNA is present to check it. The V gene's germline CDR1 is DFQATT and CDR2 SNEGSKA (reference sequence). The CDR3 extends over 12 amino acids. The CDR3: CSAARGNTEAFF.

CDR3 in amino acids: CATSDPKTGGGGYTF. This chain links TRBV24-1 with TRBJ1-2; as DNA is missing, the TRBD1 call by TCRdb cannot be tested. Germline CDR1 is KGHDR and CDR2 is SFDVKD. This CDR3 spans 15 amino acids.

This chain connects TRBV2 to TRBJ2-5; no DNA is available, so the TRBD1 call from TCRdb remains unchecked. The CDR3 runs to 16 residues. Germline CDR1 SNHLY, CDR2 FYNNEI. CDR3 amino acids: CASRGGTGVIQETQYF.

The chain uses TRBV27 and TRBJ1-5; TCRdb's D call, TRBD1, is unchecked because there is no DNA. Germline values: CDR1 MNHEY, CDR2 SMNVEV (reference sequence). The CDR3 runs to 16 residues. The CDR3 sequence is CASSSLSGGLNQPQHF.

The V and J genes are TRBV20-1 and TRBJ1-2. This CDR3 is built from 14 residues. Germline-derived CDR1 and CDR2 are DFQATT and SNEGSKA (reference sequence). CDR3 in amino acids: CSARFTHGNYGYTF.

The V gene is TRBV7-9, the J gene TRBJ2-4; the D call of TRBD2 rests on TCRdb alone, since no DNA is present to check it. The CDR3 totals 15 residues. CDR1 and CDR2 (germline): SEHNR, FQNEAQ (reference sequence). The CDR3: CASSRDSLAKNIQYF.

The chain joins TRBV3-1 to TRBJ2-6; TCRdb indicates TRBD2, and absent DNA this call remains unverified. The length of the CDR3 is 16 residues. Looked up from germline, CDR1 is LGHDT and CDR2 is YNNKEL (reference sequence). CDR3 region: CASSQGSVAGVDVLTF.

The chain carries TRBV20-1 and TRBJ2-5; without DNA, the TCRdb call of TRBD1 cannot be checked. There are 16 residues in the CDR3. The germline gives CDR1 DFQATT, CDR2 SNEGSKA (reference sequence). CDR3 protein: CSARGLHGQGRETQYF.